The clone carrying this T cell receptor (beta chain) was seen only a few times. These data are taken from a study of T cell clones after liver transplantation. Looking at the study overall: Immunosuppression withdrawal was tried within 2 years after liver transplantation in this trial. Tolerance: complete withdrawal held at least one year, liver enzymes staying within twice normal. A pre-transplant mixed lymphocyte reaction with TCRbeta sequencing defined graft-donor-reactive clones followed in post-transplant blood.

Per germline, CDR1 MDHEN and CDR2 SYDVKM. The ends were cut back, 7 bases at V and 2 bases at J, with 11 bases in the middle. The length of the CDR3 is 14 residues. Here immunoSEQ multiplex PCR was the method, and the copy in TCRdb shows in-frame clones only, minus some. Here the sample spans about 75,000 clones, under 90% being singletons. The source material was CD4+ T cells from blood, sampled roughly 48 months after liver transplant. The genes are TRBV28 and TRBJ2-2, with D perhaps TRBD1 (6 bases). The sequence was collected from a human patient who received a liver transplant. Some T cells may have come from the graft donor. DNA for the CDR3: TGTGCCAGCACAGGGGCTACCAACACCGGGGAGCTGTTTTTT. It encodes CASTGATNTGELFF.